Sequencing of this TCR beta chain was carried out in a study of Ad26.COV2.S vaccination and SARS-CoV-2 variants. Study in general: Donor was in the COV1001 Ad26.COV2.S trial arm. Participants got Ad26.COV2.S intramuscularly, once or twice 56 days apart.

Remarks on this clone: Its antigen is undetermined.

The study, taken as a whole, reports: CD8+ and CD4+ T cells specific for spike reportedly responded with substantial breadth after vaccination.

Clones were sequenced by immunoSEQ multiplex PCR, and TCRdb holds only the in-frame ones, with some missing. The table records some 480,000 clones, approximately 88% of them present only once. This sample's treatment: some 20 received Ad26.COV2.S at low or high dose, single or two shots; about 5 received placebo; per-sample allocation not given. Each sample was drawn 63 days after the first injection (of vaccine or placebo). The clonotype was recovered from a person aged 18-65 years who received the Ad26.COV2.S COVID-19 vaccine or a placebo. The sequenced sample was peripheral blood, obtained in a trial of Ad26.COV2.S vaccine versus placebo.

Here the CDR3 reads CASSEWGLGDYEQYF. The CDR3 region has the DNA TGCGCCAGCAGTGAGTGGGGATTGGGGGACTACGAGCAGTACTTC. The V and J genes are TRBV10-2 and TRBJ2-7; D tentatively fits TRBD1 or TRBD2 (5 bases each). The V gene lost 1 base and the J gene lost 3 bases, with 13 bases spanning the gap. Germline V gene data show CDR1 as WSHSY and CDR2 as SAAADI. CDR3 length equals 15 residues.